These T cell receptor beta chains were read from a single sample in a study of long-term antiretroviral therapy in people with HIV. TCRdb's table, derived via immunoSEQ multiplex PCR, lists solely in-frame clones and lacks some. The sample consists of 35,000 or so clones, about 80% of them appearing once. This specimen was unsorted PBMCs, taken 2 years after starting antiretroviral therapy. The receptors stem from a woman aged 45-65 years with HIV. Both conserved end residues are part of each CDR3. The D gene is left open where the match is weak. Only part of the rows carry a size: once, few, many, or a class if the clone is expanded.

V gene	clone size	J gene	CDR3 length	D gene	CDR3 protein	CDR3 DNA
TRBV13	few	TRBJ2-3	17	-	CASSAQVGLTSADTQYF	TGTGCCAGCAGCGCCCAAGTTGGGCTCACTTCCGCAGATACGCAGTATTTT
TRBV2	-	TRBJ2-3	15	-	CASSLDMASTDTQYF	TGTGCCAGCAGTCTGGACATGGCTAGCACAGATACGCAGTATTTT
TRBV30	-	TRBJ2-1	12	-	CAWSVAINEQFF	TGTGCCTGGAGTGTTGCCATCAATGAGCAGTTCTTC
TRBV5-5	-	TRBJ2-7	14	-	CASSLVVGDYEQYF	TGTGCCAGCAGCTTGGTCGTTGGGGACTACGAGCAGTACTTC
TRBV9	-	TRBJ2-7	14	-	CASSVGGVSREQYF	TGTGCCAGCAGCGTGGGGGGAGTGTCCCGCGAGCAGTACTTC
TRBV9	-	TRBJ2-5	15	TRBD2	CASSATSGGFMTQYF	TGTGCCAGCAGCGCCACCAGCGGGGGGTTTATGACCCAGTACTTC
TRBV6-5	-	TRBJ1-3	13	-	CASSPPLGYTIYF	TGTGCCAGCAGCCCCCCTTTGGGCTACACCATATATTTT
TRBV30	-	TRBJ1-5	14	TRBD1	CAWSLGQGGQPQHF	TGTGCCTGGAGCCTAGGACAGGGCGGTCAGCCCCAGCATTTT
TRBV5-1	-	TRBJ2-7	14	TRBD1	CASSTDREFGEQYF	TGCGCCAGCAGCACCGACAGGGAGTTCGGGGAGCAGTACTTC
TRBV5-6	-	TRBJ2-1	14	TRBD2	CASSFLTGGDEQFF	TGTGCCAGCAGCTTCCTAACTGGGGGGGATGAGCAGTTCTTC
TRBV29-1	-	TRBJ2-5	14	-	CSVVRGAGRETQYF	TGCAGCGTTGTCCGAGGCGCGGGGCGAGAGACCCAGTACTTC
TRBV9	-	TRBJ2-2	16	-	CASSVEGDPHTGELFF	TGTGCCAGCAGCGTAGAGGGGGACCCTCACACCGGGGAGCTGTTTTTT
TRBV19	-	TRBJ1-1	17	-	CASGDGSDRPVNTEAFF	TGTGCCAGTGGGGACGGAAGCGACAGACCGGTGAACACTGAAGCTTTCTTT
TRBV29-1	-	TRBJ2-1	14	-	CSVDWDNAYNEQFF	TGCAGCGTTGATTGGGACAACGCCTACAATGAGCAGTTCTTC
TRBV19	-	TRBJ2-3	13	TRBD1	CAVTGTGTDTQYF	TGTGCCGTGACGGGGACAGGGACAGATACGCAGTATTTT
TRBV7-9	few	TRBJ1-5	12	TRBD1	CASSWDTGVEHF	TGTGCCAGCAGCTGGGATACAGGGGTAGAGCATTTT
TRBV7-2	-	TRBJ2-1	14	-	CASRWAAIYNEQFF	TGTGCCAGTCGGTGGGCAGCTATATACAATGAGCAGTTCTTC
TRBV28	-	TRBJ2-7	12	-	CASSLVGYEQYF	TGTGCCAGCAGTTTAGTGGGCTACGAGCAGTACTTC
TRBV7-2	-	TRBJ2-1	13	-	CASSLGARREQFF	TGTGCCAGCAGCTTAGGCGCCCGCAGGGAGCAGTTCTTC
TRBV6-1	-	TRBJ2-1	16	-	CASSEEFSDIYNEQFF	TGTGCCAGCAGTGAAGAATTTTCGGACATCTACAATGAGCAGTTCTTC
TRBV6-1	-	TRBJ1-1	14	TRBD1	CASTQGALNTEAFF	TGTGCCAGTACACAGGGGGCGTTGAACACTGAAGCTTTCTTT
TRBV28	-	TRBJ1-2	15	-	CASGEQGHANYGYTF	TGTGCCAGCGGGGAACAGGGTCATGCCAACTATGGCTACACCTTC
TRBV18	few	TRBJ1-2	13	-	CASSVGQSYGYTF	TGTGCCAGCTCGGTAGGACAGAGCTATGGCTACACCTTC
TRBV5-1	once	TRBJ2-1	18	TRBD2	CASSLVGTLAGGYNEQFF	TGCGCCAGCAGCTTGGTTGGGACTCTAGCGGGGGGATACAATGAGCAGTTCTTC
TRBV5-1	-	TRBJ2-1	14	-	CASSLALQRNEQFF	TGCGCCAGCAGCTTGGCCCTGCAGAGGAATGAGCAGTTCTTC
TRBV10-3	-	TRBJ2-5	12	-	CAIGTHQETQYF	TGTGCCATCGGGACCCATCAAGAGACCCAGTACTTC
TRBV19	few	TRBJ1-5	18	-	CASSTRTEAVGLNQPQHF	TGTGCCAGTAGTACCAGGACAGAGGCCGTGGGGTTGAATCAGCCCCAGCATTTT
TRBV27	-	TRBJ2-3	12	-	CASSPSPNTQYF	TGTGCCAGCAGTCCCAGTCCGAATACGCAGTATTTT
TRBV30	-	TRBJ2-3	12	-	CAWSAPADTQYF	TGTGCCTGGAGTGCACCTGCAGATACGCAGTATTTT
TRBV7-6	-	TRBJ1-1	16	-	CASSPAGGPANTEAFF	TGTGCCAGCAGCCCAGCCGGTGGCCCCGCTAACACTGAAGCTTTCTTT
TRBV5-1	few	TRBJ1-6	14	-	CASKPEQDNSPLHF	TGCGCCAGCAAGCCCGAGCAGGATAATTCACCCCTCCACTTT
TRBV12-5	-	TRBJ2-3	15	TRBD2	CASGPGLARTDTQYF	TGTGCTAGTGGCCCGGGACTAGCCCGCACAGATACGCAGTATTTT
TRBV11-2	-	TRBJ2-7	12	-	CASSLNVYEQYF	TGTGCCAGCAGCTTAAACGTCTACGAGCAGTACTTC
TRBV7-8	-	TRBJ1-1	15	-	CASSLSGNLRGGAFF	TGTGCCAGCAGCTTGTCGGGGAACCTAAGAGGGGGAGCTTTCTTT
TRBV4-2	once	TRBJ2-2	18	-	CASSSRAGALGVTGELFF	TGTGCCAGCAGCTCAAGGGCCGGAGCCCTCGGTGTTACTGGGGAGCTGTTTTTT
TRBV19	-	TRBJ2-3	15	-	CASSPGGSDTDTQYF	TGTGCCAGTAGTCCTGGGGGTTCCGACACAGATACGCAGTATTTT
TRBV9	-	TRBJ2-2	19	TRBD2	CASSVAPLFSGGAAGELFF	TGTGCCAGCAGCGTAGCTCCCCTCTTTAGCGGGGGGGCCGCCGGGGAGCTGTTTTTT
TRBV5-1	few	TRBJ1-2	14	-	CASSLGSGVGGYTF	TGCGCCAGCAGCTTGGGTTCAGGGGTAGGTGGCTACACCTTC
TRBV5-4	once	TRBJ2-1	19	-	CASSSPRGGSLIVDSEQFF	TGTGCCAGCAGCTCTCCCAGGGGGGGCTCCCTCATAGTTGACAGTGAGCAGTTCTTC
TRBV7-9	-	TRBJ2-5	16	-	CASSLILVGLQETQYF	TGTGCCAGCAGCTTAATTTTGGTGGGTCTCCAAGAGACCCAGTACTTC
TRBV14	-	TRBJ1-4	13	-	CASERGAGEKLFF	TGTGCCAGCGAGCGGGGCGCGGGTGAAAAACTGTTTTTT
TRBV30	-	TRBJ2-2	15	-	CAWTRAVGGTGELFF	TGTGCCTGGACCAGGGCCGTTGGGGGGACCGGGGAGCTGTTTTTT
TRBV2	-	TRBJ2-7	16	-	CASSGGPGQRTYEQYF	TGTGCCAGCAGTGGAGGGCCAGGACAACGAACTTACGAGCAGTACTTC